This TCR beta chain is from a study of blood T cell repertoires in COVID-19. Study as a whole: Samples taken during acute and convalescent COVID-19 were collected in the United States, Italy and Spain. The cDNA or gDNA used as material had been derived from T cells, B-cell-depleted T cells, or PBMCs.

The CDR3 extends over 17 amino acids. V shed 4 bases and J 0 bases; nucleotides not matched to a gene: 6. Germline CDR1 and CDR2: MGHRA and YSYEKL. How the authors handled the data: For nucleated cells, counts were estimated from reference gene primer amplification. Repertoires were generated with immunoSEQ multiplex PCR, while TCRdb's copy carries only in-frame clones and drops some. D and trimming were read from the DNA, whereas the V and J calls and clone size are those reported in that table. The sample lists about 75,000 clones, 75% to 90% occurring once. Sample: peripheral blood. The genes are TRBV4-1 and TRBJ2-6, with TRBD2 matching 7 bases. The TCR comes from a human donor in a cohort sampled during active COVID-19. The CDR3, as DNA: TGCGCCAGCAGCCCCCGGGACTACGTCTCTGGGGCCAACGTCCTGACTTTC. Translating gives CASSPRDYVSGANVLTF.